This T cell receptor beta chain was captured by sequencing in a study of shared clonotypes between healthy human individuals. CDR1 MNHNS and CDR2 SASEGT come from the germline V gene. This CDR3 contains 14 residues. V was shortened by 6 bases and J by 8 bases, with 19 bases between the two germline ends. The repertoire was sequenced with immunoSEQ multiplex PCR; TCRdb's copy has only in-frame clones and lacks some. The sample carries around 2.1 million clones, about 92% recorded once. CD45RO-negative, CCR7-positively selected cells formed the naive CD8 fraction, excluding terminally differentiated effector memory CD45RA+ cells.

Sequencing input: naive CD8+ T cells from PBMCs. This TCR came from a man younger than 30 in good health. Some clones in this sample may be carry-over from other donors' samples. The chain carries TRBV6-1 and TRBJ1-2; maybe TRBD1 (5 bases). CDR3 nucleotide sequence: TGTGCCAGCAGGAGCCGCCCAGGGTCGAACGGCTACACCTTC. Its translation: CASRSRPGSNGYTF.